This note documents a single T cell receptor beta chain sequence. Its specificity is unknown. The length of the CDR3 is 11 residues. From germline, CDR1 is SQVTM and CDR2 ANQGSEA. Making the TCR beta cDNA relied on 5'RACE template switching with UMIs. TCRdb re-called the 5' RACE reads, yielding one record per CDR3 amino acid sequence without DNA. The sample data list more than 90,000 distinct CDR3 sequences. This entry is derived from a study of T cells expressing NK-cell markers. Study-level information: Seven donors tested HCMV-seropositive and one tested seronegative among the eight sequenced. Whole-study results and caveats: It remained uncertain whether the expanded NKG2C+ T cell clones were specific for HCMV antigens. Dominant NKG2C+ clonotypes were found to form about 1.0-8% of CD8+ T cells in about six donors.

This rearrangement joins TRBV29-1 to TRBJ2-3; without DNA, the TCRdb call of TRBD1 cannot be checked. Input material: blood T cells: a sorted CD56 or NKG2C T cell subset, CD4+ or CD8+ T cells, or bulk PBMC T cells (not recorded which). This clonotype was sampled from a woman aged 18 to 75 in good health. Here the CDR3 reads CSVAGGDTQYF.